This T cell receptor beta chain emerged from a study of blood T cells in healthy people across ages. A second roughly 7 to 12 cycle PCR used barcoded and J-beta primers. TCRdb re-analysed the 5' RACE reads in MiXCR, keeping a single row per CDR3 protein. The sample yields roughly 1.5 million distinct CDR3 sequences, approximately 43% seen once. This clonotype was recorded a few times. Its cognate antigen is unknown. Looked up from germline, CDR1 is MNHEY and CDR2 is SVGEGT. The CDR3 is made up of 14 amino acids. Unmatched junction bases numbered 9, after V lost 10 bases and J lost 3 bases. The study isolated at least 6.5 million PBMCs from each sample. Per sample, at least 5 micrograms of total RNA were extracted. Overall study findings and caveats: Per million T cells, TCR beta diversity dropped roughly linearly as age increased.

The material sequenced was blood. The chain couples TRBV6-2 or TRBV6-3 to TRBJ2-7; 10 bases are a match to TRBD1. This clonotype originated in a woman aged 18-29 years in good health. The CDR3 nucleotides read TGTGCCACCTCAAGAGGGACAGGGGTCTACGAGCAGTACTTC. Residues: CATSRGTGVYEQYF.